These 32 T cell receptor beta chains share one sample of origin, sequenced in a study of blood T cell repertoires in COVID-19. The data were produced by immunoSEQ multiplex PCR, yet TCRdb's version contains in-frame clones alone and is incomplete. The sample carries roughly 18,000 clones, about 89% recorded once. Source material: peripheral blood. The receptors originated from a human donor in a cohort sampled during active COVID-19.

The chain carries TRBV6-2 or TRBV6-3 and TRBJ1-1; 9 nucleotides match TRBD1. Germline CDR1 is MNHEY and CDR2 is SVGEGT. With 3 bases clipped from V and 5 bases from J, the junction kept 4 bases outside the gene matches. This CDR3 has 14 amino acids. The CDR3 DNA reads TGTGCCAGCAGTTATGGGACAGGGTTTACTGAAGCTTTCTTT. It specifies CASSYGTGFTEAFF.

Only a few counts were recorded for this clone. The V and J genes are TRBV30 and TRBJ2-7; 8 bases match TRBD1. Germline CDR1 is GTSNPN and CDR2 is SVGIG (reference sequence). CDR3 length: 13 amino acids. V dropped 3 bases and J dropped 3; count of bases not matched to a gene: 4. The CDR3 DNA is TGTGCCTGGAGCAGGGGGCTCGGCTACGAGCAGTACTTC. Protein product: CAWSRGLGYEQYF.

This clone was recorded once. The chain is built from TRBV18 and TRBJ1-5, with 10 bases aligning to TRBD1. CDR1 is KGHSH, CDR2 LQKENI, per germline. V was pared by 0 bases and J by 5 bases, with 4 bases of the junction left unmatched. The CDR3 loop spans 16 amino acids. CDR3 DNA sequence: TGTGCCAGCTCACCACCGGGACAGGGGCTTTATCAGCCCCAGCATTTT. Its protein is CASSPPGQGLYQPQHF.

This chain links TRBV18 with TRBJ2-1; 14 nucleotides agree with TRBD2. J was trimmed by 4 bases and V by 3 bases; bases with no gene match: 5. Germline V gene sequence: CDR1 KGHSH, CDR2 LQKENI. The length of the CDR3 is 17 residues. This CDR3 reads CASSPRTSGGLYNEQFF. The DNA of the CDR3 is TGTGCCAGCTCACCTCGGACTAGCGGGGGGTTGTACAATGAGCAGTTCTTC.

The CDR3 bases are TGCAGCGTTGCCTACGGGGGGGTCACAGATACGCAGTATTTT. Encoded protein: CSVAYGGVTDTQYF. The chain combines TRBV29-1 with TRBJ2-3, with 8 nucleotides matching TRBD2. The CDR3 covers 14 residues. J gave up 2 bases and V 4 bases, and 5 bases lay outside the gene matches. Looked up from germline, CDR1 is SQVTM and CDR2 is ANQGSEA.

The genes are TRBV5-8 and TRBJ1-5; TRBD1 matches at 9 bases. Germline-derived CDR1 and CDR2 are SGHTS and YDEGEE. This CDR3 is built from 17 residues. Trimming took 5 bases from V and 0 from J; bases not matched to a gene: 9. The CDR3 nucleotides are TGTGCCAGCAGACTACGGGACAGGGCCTATAGCAATCAGCCCCAGCATTTT. Translation gives CASRLRDRAYSNQPQHF.

The CDR3 DNA reads TGTGCCAGCAGTTCTGGACTATCGGATACGCAGTATTTT. The encoded protein is CASSSGLSDTQYF. The chain joins TRBV11-2 to TRBJ2-3, with D maybe TRBD2 (6 bases). The ends were cut back, 6 bases at V and 6 bases at J, with 13 bases in the middle. The germline gives CDR1 SGHAT, CDR2 FQNNGV. The CDR3 runs to 13 residues.

Here the CDR3 reads CASSEPDRAKGYTF. As DNA, the CDR3 is TGTGCCAGCAGTGAACCGGACAGGGCGAAGGGCTACACCTTC. The genes are TRBV6-1 and TRBJ1-2; 8 positions agree with TRBD1. The length of the CDR3 is 14 residues. V was clipped by 2 bases and J by 8 bases; unmatched bases: 7. CDR1 MNHNS and CDR2 SASEGT come from the germline V gene.

The chain is built from TRBV9 and TRBJ2-1, with D maybe TRBD1 (6 bases). With 0 bases removed from V and 5 bases from J, the gap between germline ends came to 12 bases. Germline CDR1 is SGDLS and CDR2 is YYNGEE. The CDR3 spans 15 residues. This chain's CDR3 is CASSVGQVGDNEQFF. CDR3 DNA: TGTGCCAGCAGCGTAGGACAGGTAGGGGACAATGAGCAGTTCTTC.

The chain is built from TRBV21-1 and TRBJ1-5; the table's TRBD1 call for D was not verified on the DNA. TRBV21-1 is marked as a pseudogene. The CDR3 has 18 residues. CDR3 loop: CASSAWRRGQGYNQPQHF. CDR3 nucleotide sequence: TGTGCCAGCAGCGCCTGGCGAAGGGGACAGGGGTACAATCAGCCCCAGCATTTT.

This chain links TRBV7-9 with TRBJ1-3; the D gene is possibly TRBD1 (5 bases). The germline gives CDR1 SEHNR, CDR2 FQNEAQ (reference sequence). V lost 5 bases and J 0 bases, leaving 14 bases between the germline ends. This CDR3 spans 16 amino acids. CDR3 coding DNA: TGTGCCAGCAGCCACTCTGGGGGGGTCTCTGGAAACACCATATATTTT. This gives the protein CASSHSGGVSGNTIYF. Drawing the rest from reference TRBV7-9 and TRBJ1-3, the complete variable domain is DTGVSQNPRHKITKRGQNVTFRCDPISEHNRLYWYRQTLGQGPEFLTYFQNEAQLEKSRLLSDRFSAERPKGSFSTLEIQRTEQGDSAMYLCASSHSGGVSGNTIYFGEGSWLTVV.

The gene calls are TRBV24-1 and TRBJ2-3; 7 nucleotides agree with TRBD2. V lost 0 bases and J lost 1; bases outside the gene matches: 21. The CDR3 runs to 22 residues. Germline values: CDR1 KGHDR, CDR2 SFDVKD. CDR3 protein: CATSDLPCRGSRVMIGTDTQYF. For the CDR3, the DNA is TGTGCCACCAGTGATTTGCCCTGTCGCGGGAGTAGGGTGATGATTGGCACAGATACGCAGTATTTT.

The chain recombines TRBV5-1 with TRBJ1-5; D possibly corresponds to TRBD1 (5 bases). CDR1 is SGHRS, CDR2 YFSETQ, per germline. The V gene lost 0 bases and the J gene lost 1 base, with 8 bases spanning the gap. This CDR3 contains 15 residues. CDR3 sequence (DNA): TGCGCCAGCAGCTTGGACGGGGGGAGCAATCAGCCCCAGCATTTT. This codes for CASSLDGGSNQPQHF.

The rearrangement links TRBV2 to TRBJ2-1; 9 bases map to TRBD2. Germline V CDR1 and CDR2: SNHLY, FYNNEI. J was trimmed by 7 bases and V by 4 bases; bases with no gene match: 5. The CDR3 spans 14 residues. CDR3 in DNA: TGTGCCAGCAGTGTCTCGCTAGCGGGAAATGAGCAGTTCTTC. Translating gives CASSVSLAGNEQFF.

The V call is TRBV14, the J call TRBJ2-7; 8 bases map to TRBD1. The germline CDR1 and CDR2 sequences are SGHDN and FVKESK. The J segment lost 0 bases and the V segment lost 4 bases, leaving 2 bases of the junction unmatched. The CDR3 runs 14 residues. The CDR3 DNA sequence: TGTGCCAGCAGCCTCGGACAGGGCTCCTACGAGCAGTACTTC. Its translation is CASSLGQGSYEQYF.

This chain uses TRBV28 with TRBJ1-5, with TRBD1 as a possible D gene (6 bases). Between the trimmed V and J ends, which lost 5 bases and 5 bases, there was a span of 16 bases. Germline V gives CDR1 MDHEN, CDR2 SYDVKM. The CDR3 length is 15 residues. CDR3 sequence reads: CASSPAQGRHQPQHF. The DNA for the CDR3 is TGTGCCAGCAGTCCCGCCCAGGGGCGGCATCAGCCCCAGCATTTT.

The rearrangement links TRBV7-2 to TRBJ2-7, with D perhaps TRBD1 (5 bases). V was pared by 5 bases and J by 4 bases, with 9 bases between. Germline V gene sequence: CDR1 SGHTA, CDR2 FQGNSA. The CDR3 loop spans 12 amino acids. The chain's CDR3 is CASSPRQYEQYF. The CDR3 bases are TGTGCCAGCAGCCCACGACAGTACGAGCAGTACTTC. The variable domain in full, completed from reference TRBV7-2 and TRBJ2-7, reads GAGVSQSPSNKVTEKGKDVELRCDPISGHTALYWYRQSLGQGLEFLIYFQGNSAPDKSGLPSDRFSAERTGGSVSTLTIQRTQQEDSAVYLCASSPRQYEQYFGPGTRLTVT.

The chain joins TRBV27 to TRBJ1-2; D is ambiguous. The V and J ends lost 6 bases and 8 bases respectively, with 13 bases between them. This CDR3 is 12 amino acids long. The germline CDR1 and CDR2 sequences are MNHEY and SMNVEV (reference sequence). CDR3: CASSPRGGGYTF. Here the CDR3 DNA reads TGTGCCAGCAGCCCCCGGGGAGGGGGCTACACCTTC.

V usage is TRBV6-5 and J usage is TRBJ1-1; D possibly corresponds to TRBD1 (5 bases). Germline lookup yields CDR1 MNHEY and CDR2 SVGAGI. This CDR3 has 13 residues. Trimming shortened V by 1 base and J by 7 bases, and 10 bases separated the two germline ends. The CDR3 loop reads CASSYLGLNEAFF. CDR3 nucleotides: TGTGCCAGCAGTTACTTGGGGCTTAATGAAGCTTTCTTT.

This clone has a handful of counts. The chain is built from TRBV19 and TRBJ2-1, with 10 bases identical to TRBD1. CDR1 is LNHDA and CDR2 is SQIVND in the germline V gene (reference sequence). V was pared by 7 bases and J by 4 bases, with 13 bases of the junction left unmatched. The CDR3 length is 17 residues. The CDR3 reads CASTPLFRDRGYNEQFF. The CDR3, as DNA: TGTGCCAGTACCCCCCTATTCCGGGACAGGGGATACAATGAGCAGTTCTTC.

The chain has TRBV25-1 and TRBJ2-1, with D maybe TRBD1 (5 bases). Trimming took off 6 bases at V and 6 bases at J, with 9 bases between the two ends. The germline V gene has CDR1 MGHDK and CDR2 SYGVNS. This CDR3 region has 12 residues. The CDR3 loop is CASSERGNEQFF. For the CDR3, the DNA is TGTGCCAGCAGCGAAAGGGGCAATGAGCAGTTCTTC. Full variable domain (rest looked up from reference TRBV25-1 and TRBJ2-1): EADIYQTPRYLVIGTGKKITLECSQTMGHDKMYWYQQDPGMELHLIHYSYGVNSTEKGDLSSESTVSRIRTEHFPLTLESARPSHTSQYLCASSERGNEQFFGPGTRLTVL.

This chain connects TRBV10-2 to TRBJ1-2; 7 bases agree with TRBD1. The CDR3 is made up of 15 amino acids. Trimming cost V 2 bases and J 4 bases; bases outside gene matches: 7. Germline CDR1 and CDR2: WSHSY and SAAADI. The CDR3 DNA reads as TGCGCCAGCAGTGAGGACAGGGTTCTGGGCTATGGCTACACCTTC. The encoded protein is CASSEDRVLGYGYTF.

This chain's CDR3 is CASRETGASNYGYTF. The CDR3 DNA sequence: TGTGCCAGCAGAGAAACAGGTGCTAGTAACTATGGCTACACCTTC. The chain couples TRBV28 to TRBJ1-2, with D possibly being TRBD1 (5 bases). Between the trimmed V and J ends, which lost 6 bases and 1 base, there was a span of 15 bases. CDR3 length: 15 amino acids. Germline V lookup: CDR1 MDHEN, CDR2 SYDVKM.

J is TRBJ2-1 and V is TRBV6-1; the match to TRBD2 covers 8 bases. Germline V gene sequence: CDR1 MNHNS, CDR2 SASEGT. CDR3 size: 17 residues. J was trimmed by 10 bases and V by 4 bases; bases with no gene match: 18. CDR3 nucleotides: TGTGCCAGCAGTGCCGGCTCCGGGACTAGTTTGGTGGGGGAGCAGTTCTTC. It encodes CASSAGSGTSLVGEQFF.

This clone was recorded a few times. The rearrangement uses TRBV6-4 and TRBJ2-1; 15 positions match TRBD2. The CDR3 loop spans 15 amino acids. With 3 bases clipped from V and 6 bases from J, the junction kept 0 bases outside the gene matches. Germline CDR1 reads MRHNA; CDR2 reads SNTAGT. CDR3 in DNA: TGTGCCAGCAGTGAGGGACTAGCGGGGGGCAATGAGCAGTTCTTC. Translating gives CASSEGLAGGNEQFF.

This clone was picked up one time. V is TRBV19 and J is TRBJ1-2, with a possible D match to TRBD1 (6 bases). The germline V gene encodes CDR1 LNHDA and CDR2 SQIVND (reference sequence). The ends were cut back, 7 bases at V and 8 bases at J, with 23 bases in the middle. CDR3 length: 15 residues. The DNA for the CDR3 is TGTGCCAGTAACGTGGACAGCTCCTCGCGGTGGGGCTACACCTTC. It translates to CASNVDSSSRWGYTF.

V gene TRBV2 combines with J gene TRBJ2-5; 7 nucleotides match TRBD1. The V gene's germline CDR1 is SNHLY and CDR2 FYNNEI. V was clipped by 6 bases and J by 1 base; unmatched bases: 2. The CDR3 spans 13 residues. CDR3 coding DNA: TGTGCCAGCAGCGGACAGGCCCAAGAGACCCAGTACTTC. The encoded protein is CASSGQAQETQYF.

The rearrangement joins TRBV11-3 to TRBJ1-2; 11 nucleotides agree with TRBD1. V was pared by 1 base and J by 5 bases, with 3 bases of the junction left unmatched. Germline CDR1 is SGHNT and CDR2 is YENEEA. There are 15 residues in the CDR3. CDR3 protein: CASSLGGQGAYGYTF. The CDR3 region has the DNA TGTGCCAGCAGCTTAGGAGGACAGGGGGCTTATGGCTACACCTTC.

The chain links TRBV19 to TRBJ2-5; D might be TRBD1 (5 bases). Germline CDR1 and CDR2: LNHDA and SQIVND (reference sequence). The CDR3 contains 14 residues. V lost 1 base to trimming and J lost 2 bases, with 8 bases between them. CDR3: CASSIGQLQETQYF. The CDR3 DNA sequence: TGTGCCAGTAGTATAGGACAGTTACAAGAGACCCAGTACTTC.

This chain links TRBV25-1 with TRBJ2-7; D unresolved. CDR1 MGHDK and CDR2 SYGVNS come from the germline V gene. CDR3 length: 12 amino acids. Trimming removed 8 bases at V and 4 bases at J, with 12 bases between. The CDR3 is CASFGNGYEQYF. The CDR3 nucleotides are TGTGCCAGCTTCGGTAACGGGTACGAGCAGTACTTC.

The V call is TRBV19, the J call TRBJ2-2; possible D gene TRBD2, 6 bases. Germline CDR1 reads LNHDA; CDR2 reads SQIVND (reference sequence). The CDR3 has 13 residues. V was shortened by 5 bases and J by 4 bases, with 8 bases between the two germline ends. CDR3: CASSQGGTGELFF. The CDR3 DNA reads TGTGCCAGTAGTCAGGGAGGCACCGGGGAGCTGTTTTTT.

The CDR3 loop reads CASSSGQGVVETQYF. The CDR3 coding sequence is TGTGCCAGCAGCTCCGGACAGGGGGTAGTTGAGACCCAGTACTTC. The genes are TRBV11-2 and TRBJ2-5; 10 bases line up with TRBD1. This CDR3 has 15 amino acids. V lost 4 bases to trimming and J lost 5 bases; unmatched junction nucleotides: 7. Germline CDR1 SGHAT, CDR2 FQNNGV.